These 30 T cell receptor beta chains were sequenced from one sample in a study of glioma-infiltrating T cells after dendritic cell vaccination. Produced via immunoSEQ multiplex PCR; TCRdb's table is partial and in-frame only. The sample yields about 30,000 clones, approximately 91% seen once. This specimen consisted of blood, obtained before dendritic cell vaccination. These receptors all come from a human donor with glioblastoma.

This chain joins TRBV4-2 and TRBJ2-7; TRBD2 aligns across 7 bases. V was pared by 4 bases and J by 4 bases, with 13 bases of the junction left unmatched. This CDR3 is built from 16 residues. CDR1 and CDR2 (germline): LGHNA, YNFKEQ. CDR3 sequence: CASSPGRVAGVYEQYF. The CDR3 DNA sequence: TGTGCCAGCAGCCCAGGACGGGTTGCGGGGGTTTACGAGCAGTACTTC.

The chain joins TRBV11-2 to TRBJ2-7, with 7 bases fitting TRBD1. The CDR3 runs 14 residues. From germline, CDR1 is SGHAT and CDR2 FQNNGV. V lost 3 bases, J lost 3 bases, and 5 bases stayed unmatched. The CDR3 loop reads CASSLAQGDYEQYF. Written as DNA, the CDR3 is TGTGCCAGCAGCTTGGCCCAGGGGGACTACGAGCAGTACTTC.

A note on this clone: A junction end diverges from the germline sequence, so it may reflect a read error. Additional DNA sequences in this sample encode the identical CDR3. The chain has TRBV5-1 and TRBJ1-6, with D possibly being TRBD1 (5 bases). There are 17 residues in the CDR3. Germline V CDR1 and CDR2: SGHRS, YFSETQ. The CDR3 reads CASSPGRDYSYNSPLHF. The CDR3 DNA reads TGCGCCAGCAGCCCGGGGAGGGACTACTCCTATAATTCCCCCCTCCACTTT.

The chain employs TRBV6-6 and TRBJ2-1; 8 positions match TRBD1. Germline CDR1 is MNHNY and CDR2 is SVGAGI (reference sequence). J lost 5 bases, V lost 6 bases, and 9 bases had no gene match. This CDR3 is 15 amino acids long. The CDR3 sequence: CASRNRDRSDNEQFF. Written as DNA, the CDR3 is TGTGCCAGCAGAAACAGGGACAGGAGCGACAATGAGCAGTTCTTC.

The rearrangement links TRBV21-1 to TRBJ2-3; the table calls TRBD2, which could not be checked here. TRBV21-1 is reported as a pseudogene. CDR3 length equals 17 residues. CDR3 coding DNA: TGTGCCAGCAGCCAGATTTCCCCCAGGACTAGCACAGATACGCAGTATTTT. It translates to CASSQISPRTSTDTQYF.

Of note for this clone: Relative to the germline gene, one junction end is altered; a read error may explain this. The V and J genes are TRBV6-1 and TRBJ2-7; maybe TRBD1 (6 bases). Germline loops: CDR1 MNHNS, CDR2 SASEGT. The CDR3 extends over 14 amino acids. The CDR3: CASNEQGSSYEQYF. In DNA form, the CDR3 reads TGTGCCAGCAATGAACAGGGAAGCTCCTACGAGCAGTACTTC.

As regards this clone: The same CDR3 is also encoded by other DNA sequences in this sample. This chain connects TRBV5-6 to TRBJ1-2, with D maybe TRBD1 (5 bases). The CDR3 extends over 15 amino acids. In germline, CDR1 is SGHDT, CDR2 YYEEEE. Trimming removed 1 base at V and 6 bases at J, with 16 bases between. In DNA, the CDR3 is TGTGCCAGCAGCTTGTGGGCGGGGGAGTATCATGGCTACACCTTC. Translating it yields CASSLWAGEYHGYTF.

This CDR3 reads CASRTRRLETQYF. The CDR3 region has the DNA TGTGCCAGCAGGACGAGGAGGTTGGAGACCCAGTACTTC. The V call is TRBV6-5, the J call TRBJ2-5; maybe TRBD2 (5 bases). Germline V CDR1 and CDR2: MNHEY, SVGAGI. V shed 6 bases and J shed 5 bases, with 13 bases lying between them. CDR3 length: 13 amino acids.

This clone has just one count. This chain uses TRBV2 with TRBJ2-2; 13 bases line up with TRBD2. V shed 0 bases and J 1 base; nucleotides not matched to a gene: 2. The CDR3 length is 18 residues. The germline gives CDR1 SNHLY, CDR2 FYNNEI. In nucleotides, the CDR3 is TGTGCCAGCAGTGAAGCAAGACTAGCGGGGGGGAACACCGGGGAGCTGTTTTTT. It encodes CASSEARLAGGNTGELFF.

The chain couples TRBV18 to TRBJ2-7; the match to TRBD1 covers 10 bases. The germline gives CDR1 KGHSH, CDR2 LQKENI. Trimming removed 3 bases from V and 2 bases from J; junction bases left unmatched: 1. The CDR3 spans 14 residues. CDR3 DNA sequence: TGTGCCAGCTCACCCGGGACAGGGGCCTACGAGCAGTACTTC. It yields the protein CASSPGTGAYEQYF. Full variable domain (rest looked up from reference TRBV18 and TRBJ2-7): NAGVMQNPRHLVRRRGQEARLRCSPMKGHSHVYWYRQLPEEGLKFMVYLQKENIIDESGMPKERFSAEFPKEGPSILRIQQVVRGDSAAYFCASSPGTGAYEQYFGPGTRLTVT.

CDR3 bases: TGTGCCAGCAGTCTGACAGGATCGAACACTGAAGCTTTCTTT. Protein: CASSLTGSNTEAFF. The J gene is TRBJ1-1, the V gene TRBV2; D possibly corresponds to TRBD1 (6 bases). CDR1 SNHLY and CDR2 FYNNEI come from the germline V gene. V gave up 5 bases and J gave up 1 base, with 11 bases separating them. The CDR3 is made up of 14 amino acids.

The genes are TRBV4-2 and TRBJ2-3, with D perhaps matching TRBD2 (5 bases). V was pared by 1 base and J by 1 base, with 12 bases between. CDR3 length: 16 residues. CDR1 LGHNA and CDR2 YNFKEQ come from the germline V gene. CDR3 sequence: CASSQVGAVGTDTQYF. The DNA for the CDR3 is TGTGCCAGCAGCCAAGTTGGAGCGGTCGGCACAGATACGCAGTATTTT.

The DNA for the CDR3 is TGTGCCCCCAGGGGGACAGGGGGCCCAGATACGCAGTATTTT. Protein sequence: CAPRGTGGPDTQYF. The chain joins TRBV6-1 to TRBJ2-3; TRBD1 matches at 12 bases. The CDR3 length is 14 residues. Germline V CDR1 and CDR2: MNHNS, SASEGT. The J segment lost 4 bases and the V segment lost 11 bases, leaving 7 bases of the junction unmatched.

V gene TRBV4-1 combines with J gene TRBJ1-4; perhaps TRBD1 as D (6 bases). This CDR3 has 16 residues. Per germline, CDR1 MGHRA and CDR2 YSYEKL. The V gene lost 3 bases and the J gene lost 5 bases, with 16 bases spanning the gap. The CDR3 reads CASSQIATGQNEKLFF. The DNA for the CDR3 is TGCGCCAGCAGCCAGATAGCGACCGGACAGAATGAAAAACTGTTTTTT.

The chain carries TRBV28 and TRBJ1-2; the D gene is possibly TRBD1 (5 bases). Germline loops: CDR1 MDHEN, CDR2 SYDVKM. V was trimmed by 3 bases and J by 0 bases, leaving 20 bases between them. The CDR3 is 18 residues long. The CDR3 is CASSFGRRWGKANYGYTF. The CDR3 DNA is TGTGCCAGCAGTTTCGGACGACGCTGGGGCAAAGCTAACTATGGCTACACCTTC.

V is TRBV18 and J is TRBJ1-6, with unresolved D. The CDR3 is made up of 15 amino acids. Trimming removed 4 bases at V and 7 bases at J, with 14 bases between. CDR1 and CDR2 (germline): KGHSH, LQKENI. The CDR3 loop reads CASSRTQNTNSPLHF. CDR3 DNA sequence: TGTGCCAGCTCACGAACACAGAATACCAATTCACCCCTCCACTTT. The full variable domain, its missing parts supplied by reference TRBV18 and TRBJ1-6, is NAGVMQNPRHLVRRRGQEARLRCSPMKGHSHVYWYRQLPEEGLKFMVYLQKENIIDESGMPKERFSAEFPKEGPSILRIQQVVRGDSAAYFCASSRTQNTNSPLHFGNGTRLTVT.

J is TRBJ2-2 and V is TRBV7-9, with 10 bases that match TRBD2. CDR1 and CDR2 (germline): SEHNR, FQNEAQ (reference sequence). CDR3 length equals 15 residues. The J segment lost 7 bases and the V segment lost 5 bases, leaving 7 bases of the junction unmatched. The CDR3 sequence is CASSLSGGRNGELFF. In DNA form, the CDR3 reads TGTGCCAGCAGCCTTAGCGGGGGGAGAAACGGGGAGCTGTTTTTT.

This chain connects TRBV6-4 to TRBJ2-3; no firm D call. The germline V gene has CDR1 MRHNA and CDR2 SNTAGT. Trimming cost V 2 bases and J 2 bases, with 8 bases left between them. The CDR3 runs 14 residues. The DNA for the CDR3 is TGTGCCAGCAGTGACGACGAGGACACAGATACGCAGTATTTT. Translated, it gives CASSDDEDTDTQYF.

This rearrangement joins TRBV18 to TRBJ2-5; 9 bases fit TRBD1. The CDR3 is made up of 15 amino acids. Trimming took 3 bases from V and 0 from J; bases not matched to a gene: 2. Germline CDR1 KGHSH, CDR2 LQKENI. In DNA, the CDR3 is TGTGCCAGCTCACCCGACAGGGGGTACCAAGAGACCCAGTACTTC. Protein sequence: CASSPDRGYQETQYF.

The rearrangement joins TRBV14 to TRBJ2-5, with 8 bases that match TRBD2. Germline trimming cut 1 base from V and 2 bases from J; bases unmatched to any gene: 6. This CDR3 is built from 16 residues. Germline values: CDR1 SGHDN, CDR2 FVKESK. The DNA of the CDR3 is TGTGCCAGCAGCCAAGTCGGGGGGGGGCTTCAAGAGACCCAGTACTTC. It codes for CASSQVGGGLQETQYF.

V gene TRBV11-2 combines with J gene TRBJ2-7; a weak D match, TRBD1 (6 bases). This CDR3 has 15 amino acids. Trimming stripped 0 bases from V and 3 bases from J, with 12 bases between. Per germline, CDR1 SGHAT and CDR2 FQNNGV. CDR3 sequence: CASSLDRDRIYEQYF. CDR3 in DNA: TGTGCCAGCAGCTTAGACCGAGACAGGATCTACGAGCAGTACTTC.

J is TRBJ2-3 and V is TRBV7-8; maybe TRBD2 (6 bases). This CDR3 is built from 15 residues. Germline V lookup: CDR1 SGHVS, CDR2 FQNEAQ. Between the trimmed V and J ends, which lost 5 bases and 1 base, there was a span of 13 bases. CDR3 DNA: TGTGCCAGCAGCCGCGGGACTTCCCGCACAGATACGCAGTATTTT. Residues: CASSRGTSRTDTQYF.

The chain joins TRBV7-9 to TRBJ1-1, with a tentative D call TRBD1 (5 bases). The CDR3 runs to 14 residues. V was clipped by 4 bases and J by 4 bases, with 13 bases between them. From germline, CDR1 is SEHNR and CDR2 FQNEAQ (reference sequence). The CDR3 DNA follows: TGTGCCAGCAGCTCCGAGGCGGGGGGCACTGAAGCTTTCTTT. This gives the protein CASSSEAGGTEAFF.

The chain employs TRBV6-6 and TRBJ2-7; 8 nucleotides align to TRBD1. This CDR3 is 12 amino acids long. Germline V gives CDR1 MNHNY, CDR2 SVGAGI (reference sequence). Losses at the gene ends were 7 bases for V and 4 bases for J; bases not matched to a gene: 3. The CDR3 nucleotides read TGTGCCAGCAAGAGACAGGGGTACGAGCAGTACTTC. Translated, it gives CASKRQGYEQYF.

This sequence joins TRBV2 and TRBJ2-5; the D is unclear. The tail of the sequence fits TRBJ2-7 better, so the J call may be wrong. Looked up from germline, CDR1 is SNHLY and CDR2 is FYNNEI. The CDR3 consists of 12 residues. The CDR3 nucleotides are TGTGCCAGCCAGGCAGGAGACTACGAGCAGTACTTC. Amino acid sequence: CASQAGDYEQYF.

The chain has TRBV5-1 and TRBJ2-2; 7 bases fit TRBD1. Looked up from germline, CDR1 is SGHRS and CDR2 is YFSETQ. V gave up 1 base and J gave up 0 bases; unmatched junction bases: 9. This CDR3 is 18 amino acids long. The CDR3 DNA sequence: TGCGCCAGCAGCTTGCTACAGGGGATTGGTCCGAACACCGGGGAGCTGTTTTTT. Protein sequence: CASSLLQGIGPNTGELFF.

The chain combines TRBV11-2 with TRBJ2-1, with D perhaps matching TRBD1 (5 bases). The CDR3 has 18 amino acids. Germline CDR1 and CDR2: SGHAT and FQNNGV. The V gene lost 1 base and the J gene lost 0 bases, with 16 bases spanning the gap. CDR3 amino acids: CASSLVNQGISSYNEQFF. DNA for the CDR3: TGTGCCAGCAGCTTAGTGAATCAGGGAATAAGCTCCTACAATGAGCAGTTCTTC. Combining the CDR3 with reference TRBV11-2 and TRBJ2-1 gives the whole variable domain EAGVAQSPRYKIIEKRQSVAFWCNPISGHATLYWYQQILGQGPKLLIQFQNNGVVDDSQLPKDRFSAERLKGVDSTLKIQPAKLEDSAVYLCASSLVNQGISSYNEQFFGPGTRLTVL.

V usage is TRBV7-8 and J usage is TRBJ2-3; D is unclear. Germline V lookup: CDR1 SGHVS, CDR2 FQNEAQ. The germline V and J ends were trimmed by 5 bases and 2 bases, with 5 bases remaining between them. The CDR3 has 12 amino acids. The CDR3 here is CASSQSTDTQYF. The CDR3 nucleotides are TGTGCCAGCAGCCAATCCACAGATACGCAGTATTTT. The full variable domain, its missing parts supplied by reference TRBV7-8 and TRBJ2-3, is GAGVSQSPRYKVAKRGQDVALRCDPISGHVSLFWYQQALGQGPEFLTYFQNEAQLDKSGLPSDRFFAERPEGSVSTLKIQRTQQEDSAVYLCASSQSTDTQYFGPGTRLTVL.

The chain employs TRBV25-1 and TRBJ2-3, with D maybe TRBD2 (7 bases). The germline CDR1 and CDR2 sequences are MGHDK and SYGVNS. The V end was cut by 4 bases, the J end by 4 bases, with 15 bases between. The CDR3 extends over 15 amino acids. CDR3 protein: CASSVGGALADTQYF. The CDR3 bases are TGTGCCAGCAGTGTGGGGGGGGCCCTCGCAGATACGCAGTATTTT.

The rearrangement joins TRBV5-6 to TRBJ2-3; 8 nucleotides align to TRBD2. V lost 6 bases and J lost 3; bases outside the gene matches: 9. Germline CDR1 is SGHDT and CDR2 is YYEEEE. The CDR3 length is 15 residues. The CDR3 DNA reads as TGTGCCAGCATCCCGCTAGCGGGTAATACAGATACGCAGTATTTT. Translation: CASIPLAGNTDTQYF.